These 13 T cell receptor beta chains share one sample of origin, sequenced in a study of blood T cell repertoires in COVID-19. The table came from immunoSEQ multiplex PCR; TCRdb's copy has only in-frame clones and leaves some out. The sample records approximately 90,000 clones, approximately 86% being singletons. The sample taken for sequencing was peripheral blood. The receptors shown here come from a man between 60 and 75 years old with acute or convalescent COVID-19.

The chain recombines TRBV19 with TRBJ2-5, with 9 bases that match TRBD1. Germline loops: CDR1 LNHDA, CDR2 SQIVND (reference sequence). CDR3 length equals 14 residues. The V gene end was trimmed by 6 bases and the J gene end by 4 bases; junction bases not matched to a gene: 6. As DNA, the CDR3 is TGTGCCAGTAGCTGGACAGGGGCAGGAGAGACCCAGTACTTC. Protein product: CASSWTGAGETQYF.

Only a few counts were recorded for this clone. The CDR3 bases are TGTGCCAGCACCGGGTTTAGGACTACAACTAGCACAGATACGCAGTATTTT. Residues: CASTGFRTTTSTDTQYF. The chain is built from TRBV2 and TRBJ2-3, with D possibly TRBD2 on 6 matching bases. Trimming removed 7 bases at V and 0 bases at J, with 20 bases between. The CDR3 spans 17 residues. The germline V gene encodes CDR1 SNHLY and CDR2 FYNNEI.

The chain has TRBV27 and TRBJ2-2; TRBD2 matches at 9 bases. The CDR3 is 16 residues long. Germline assignment: CDR1 MNHEY and CDR2 SMNVEV (reference sequence). V shed 1 base, J shed 6 bases, and the junction held 6 bases outside the gene matches. DNA of the CDR3: TGTGCCAGCAGTTTATTGGCTAGCGGGAAGTCCGGGGAGCTGTTTTTT. Its translation is CASSLLASGKSGELFF.

The V and J genes are TRBV10-3 and TRBJ1-4, with 7 nucleotides matching TRBD1. V shed 7 bases and J 7 bases; nucleotides not matched to a gene: 6. There are 13 residues in the CDR3. Germline assignment: CDR1 ENHRY and CDR2 SYGVKD. The CDR3 is CAIKGGLGEKLFF. CDR3 DNA: TGTGCCATCAAAGGGGGCCTCGGTGAAAAACTGTTTTTT.

This clone appeared once. The genes are TRBV5-1 and TRBJ1-5; D is undetermined. There are 15 residues in the CDR3. The germline CDR1 and CDR2 sequences are SGHRS and YFSETQ. Trimming pared 0 bases from V and 8 bases from J, leaving 15 bases between. CDR3 bases: TGCGCCAGCAGCTTGGCCGGTTTGTTTCGGGAGCCCCAGCATTTT. It codes for CASSLAGLFREPQHF.

V gene TRBV27 combines with J gene TRBJ2-1; 7 bases fit TRBD1. Trimming removed 11 bases from V and 0 bases from J; junction bases left unmatched: 10. The germline V gene has CDR1 MNHEY and CDR2 SMNVEV (reference sequence). The CDR3 sequence is 15 residues long. The CDR3 spells CASTGADLSYNEQFF. CDR3 bases: TGTGCCTCCACAGGGGCTGACCTCTCCTACAATGAGCAGTTCTTC.

The chain has TRBV5-4 and TRBJ2-3, with 10 bases identical to TRBD2. CDR1 and CDR2 (germline): SGHNT, YYREEE (reference sequence). Unmatched junction bases numbered 4, after V lost 0 bases and J lost 0 bases. This CDR3 has 17 amino acids. The CDR3 reads CASSLAMGLASTDTQYF. The CDR3 coding sequence is TGTGCCAGCAGCTTGGCCATGGGACTAGCGAGCACAGATACGCAGTATTTT.

As to this clone: At one of its ends the junction is not consistent with the germline gene, which may arise from a read error. V is TRBV24-1 and J is TRBJ2-1, with D maybe TRBD1 (6 bases). Germline-derived CDR1 and CDR2 are KGHDR and SFDVKD. The CDR3 runs 13 residues. The CDR3 reads CTTSDQGTPDLFF. The CDR3 coding sequence is TGTACCACCAGTGACCAAGGGACACCCGATCTGTTCTTC.

The rearrangement uses TRBV3-1 (or the pseudogene TRBV3-2) and TRBJ1-1; 9 bases are shared with TRBD1. The CDR3 is made up of 14 amino acids. V was clipped by 5 bases and J by 11 bases; unmatched bases: 12. Germline V gene lookup returns CDR1 LGHDT and CDR2 YNNKEL (reference sequence). CDR3 residues: CASSLGTGPVAAFF. CDR3 in DNA: TGTGCCAGCAGCTTGGGGACAGGGCCCGTGGCCGCTTTCTTT.

The chain uses TRBV30 and TRBJ1-5, with TRBD1 matching 9 bases. Trimming took 2 bases from V and 6 from J; bases not matched to a gene: 8. CDR1 is GTSNPN and CDR2 is SVGIG in the germline V gene (reference sequence). This CDR3 spans 15 amino acids. The CDR3 DNA is TGTGCCTGGAGTCCCGGGACAGGGAGCCTTCAGCCCCAGCATTTT. This encodes CAWSPGTGSLQPQHF.

The chain has TRBV7-6 and TRBJ2-2; 13 bases align to TRBD2. V lost 5 bases and J lost 7; bases outside the gene matches: 7. Germline values: CDR1 SGHVS, CDR2 FNYEAQ. This CDR3 has 16 residues. The DNA of the CDR3 is TGTGCCAGCAGCCGCGGGACTAGCGGGGTTGACGGGGAGCTGTTTTTT. Amino acids: CASSRGTSGVDGELFF.

The rearrangement links TRBV9 to TRBJ2-1, with D possibly matching TRBD2 (5 bases). The V gene lost 0 bases and the J gene lost 6 bases, with 10 bases spanning the gap. CDR3 length: 14 amino acids. CDR1 is SGDLS, CDR2 YYNGEE, per germline. The DNA for the CDR3 is TGTGCCAGCAGCGTAGCTGCGGGTAGCAATGAGCAGTTCTTC. Its protein is CASSVAAGSNEQFF.

About this clone: The same CDR3 arises from other DNA sequences in this sample as well. This chain connects TRBV3-1 (or the pseudogene TRBV3-2) to TRBJ2-5; tentative D call: TRBD2 (5 bases). The CDR3 contains 14 residues. The V and J ends lost 1 base and 5 bases respectively, with 11 bases between them. Germline loops: CDR1 LGHDT, CDR2 YNNKEL (reference sequence). The DNA for the CDR3 is TGTGCCAGCAGCCAAGGCACTAGTGGGGAGACCCAGTACTTC. Translating it yields CASSQGTSGETQYF.